The clone carrying this TCR beta chain showed up just a few times. As yet, its antigen is unknown. Primers included in the PCR were 60 Vbeta and 13 Jbeta primers. Measured with immunoSEQ multiplex PCR; TCRdb has only the in-frame clones, and not every one. The sample consists of 55,000 to 70,000 clones, 55% to 70% of them appearing once. This specimen belongs to a study of cytomegalovirus exposure and HLA in healthy donors. From germline, CDR1 is MDHEN and CDR2 SYDVKM. The CDR3 spans 15 residues. V lost 5 bases to trimming and J lost 5 bases; unmatched junction nucleotides: 12. General study findings and limits: According to reports, the classifier identified cytomegalovirus status with high specificity and sensitivity.

This TCR derives from a woman aged 45-59 years in good health and CMV-seronegative. The chain is built from TRBV28 and TRBJ2-7, with 7 bases that match TRBD2. Specimen: PBMCs. CDR3 sequence: CASSRSGRAFDEQYF. The CDR3 region has the DNA TGTGCCAGCAGTCGCTCTGGGAGGGCGTTTGACGAGCAGTACTTC. The full variable domain, with the rest looked up from reference TRBV28 and TRBJ2-7, is DVKVTQSSRYLVKRTGEKVFLECVQDMDHENMFWYRQDPGLGLRLIYFSYDVKMKEKGDIPEGYSVSREKKERFSLILESASTNQTSMYLCASSRSGRAFDEQYFGPGTRLTVT.